One sample yielded the 13 T cell receptor beta chains listed below, sequenced in a study of blood T cell repertoires in COVID-19. TCRdb keeps only in-frame clones here, not all; method: immunoSEQ multiplex PCR. The table includes around 400,000 clones, about 89% detected once. The specimen was PBMCs or T cells enriched from blood (not recorded which). The receptor set was obtained from a woman aged 40 to 49 who had been exposed to COVID-19.

This chain joins TRBV6-6 and TRBJ1-1, with a possible D match to TRBD1 (6 bases). The germline gives CDR1 MNHNY, CDR2 SVGAGI (reference sequence). The V end was cut by 6 bases, the J end by 5 bases, with 19 bases between. The CDR3 runs 15 residues. DNA for the CDR3: TGTGCCAGCAGGCGAGATAGGGGGGGGGTAACTGAAGCTTTCTTT. As protein: CASRRDRGGVTEAFF.

V is TRBV5-8 and J is TRBJ2-4, with D maybe TRBD1 (5 bases). Trimming removed 0 bases at V and 0 bases at J, with 7 bases between. The CDR3 contains 15 residues. CDR1 is SGHTS and CDR2 is YDEGEE in the germline V gene. In DNA, the CDR3 is TGTGCCAGCAGCTTGGGACAGAGAGCCAAAAACATTCAGTACTTC. It encodes CASSLGQRAKNIQYF. Combining the CDR3 with reference TRBV5-8 and TRBJ2-4 gives the whole variable domain EAGVTQSPTHLIKTRGQQATLRCSPISGHTSVYWYQQALGLGLQFLLWYDEGEERNRGNFPPRFSGRQFPNYSSELNVNALELEDSALYLCASSLGQRAKNIQYFGAGTRLSVL.

The chain is built from TRBV5-1 and TRBJ1-1, with D uncertain. The CDR3 runs 16 residues. V was pared by 2 bases and J by 7 bases, with 21 bases between. Per the germline V gene, CDR1 is SGHRS and CDR2 is YFSETQ. The CDR3 protein is CASSLPRPGAGFEAFF. The CDR3 bases are TGCGCCAGCAGCTTACCTCGACCGGGAGCCGGGTTTGAAGCTTTCTTT.

The chain employs TRBV19 and TRBJ2-5, with 8 bases matching TRBD1. The length of the CDR3 is 14 residues. CDR1 LNHDA and CDR2 SQIVND come from the germline V gene (reference sequence). The ends lost 6 bases at V and 4 bases at J; junction bases unmatched: 7. CDR3 nucleotides: TGTGCCAGTAGATTAGGACAGGGTGGAGAGACCCAGTACTTC. Residues: CASRLGQGGETQYF.

CDR3 nucleotides: TGCAGCGTAGACATGGCCGGGGAGCTGTTTTTT. Its protein is CSVDMAGELFF. The chain couples TRBV29-1 to TRBJ2-2; D call uncertain. Germline V lookup: CDR1 SQVTM, CDR2 ANQGSEA. The CDR3 loop spans 11 amino acids. Trimming removed 6 bases at V and 6 bases at J, with 8 bases between.

The CDR3 spells CASSVSRDTEAFF. The CDR3, as DNA: TGTGCCAGCAGCGTAAGCAGGGACACTGAAGCTTTCTTT. The chain employs TRBV7-8 and TRBJ1-1, with a possible D match to TRBD1 (5 bases). V lost 5 bases and J lost 3, with 10 bases in between. This CDR3 is built from 13 residues. Germline V gene lookup returns CDR1 SGHVS and CDR2 FQNEAQ.

The V gene is TRBV27, the J gene TRBJ2-1, with 7 bases lining up with TRBD1. With V trimmed by 6 bases and J by 2 bases, 4 bases remained unmatched. This CDR3 spans 14 amino acids. CDR1 and CDR2 (germline): MNHEY, SMNVEV (reference sequence). The CDR3 sequence is CASRRTGTYNEQFF. CDR3 DNA sequence: TGTGCCAGCAGAAGGACAGGAACCTACAATGAGCAGTTCTTC.

The chain has TRBV5-8 and TRBJ1-1; TRBD1 aligns across 10 bases. The CDR3 extends over 12 amino acids. The germline CDR1 and CDR2 sequences are SGHTS and YDEGEE. The J segment lost 7 bases and the V segment lost 5 bases, leaving 2 bases of the junction unmatched. The CDR3 loop reads CASRGTGVEAFF. As DNA, the CDR3 is TGTGCCAGCAGGGGGACAGGGGTTGAAGCTTTCTTT. The entire variable domain, with the rest obtained from reference TRBV5-8 and TRBJ1-1, is as follows: EAGVTQSPTHLIKTRGQQATLRCSPISGHTSVYWYQQALGLGLQFLLWYDEGEERNRGNFPPRFSGRQFPNYSSELNVNALELEDSALYLCASRGTGVEAFFGQGTRLTVV.

The rearrangement joins TRBV5-1 to TRBJ2-7; D might be TRBD1 (7 bases). CDR1 and CDR2 (germline): SGHRS, YFSETQ. V was pared by 3 bases and J by 0 bases, with 13 bases between. The CDR3 contains 15 residues. As DNA, the CDR3 is TGCGCCAGCAGCTCTCAGGGGGGATCCTCCTACGAGCAGTACTTC. Translation gives CASSSQGGSSYEQYF.

CDR3 amino acids: CAISVEGDSLTF. The CDR3 nucleotides read TGTGCCATCAGTGTTGAGGGCGATTCACTCACCTTC. V gene TRBV10-3 combines with J gene TRBJ1-2; no reliable D call. Trimming cost V 4 bases and J 13 bases, with 16 bases left between them. Looked up from germline, CDR1 is ENHRY and CDR2 is SYGVKD. This CDR3 region has 12 residues.

Written as DNA, the CDR3 is TGTGCCAGCAGCCATGGGGGGAGGGAAGCTTTCTTT. This sequence encodes CASSHGGREAFF. The chain carries TRBV3-1 (or the pseudogene TRBV3-2) and TRBJ1-1; tentative D call: TRBD1 (5 bases). The CDR3 is 12 amino acids. Trimming took off 3 bases at V and 8 bases at J, with 10 bases between the two ends. Germline loops: CDR1 LGHDT, CDR2 YNNKEL (reference sequence).

The CDR3 reads CASSLGAENYGYTF. The CDR3, as DNA: TGCGCCAGCAGCTTGGGGGCCGAGAACTATGGCTACACCTTC. The chain joins TRBV5-1 to TRBJ1-2; no clear D gene. This CDR3 comprises 14 residues. CDR1 is SGHRS, CDR2 YFSETQ, per germline. The germline V and J ends were trimmed by 0 bases and 2 bases, with 8 bases remaining between them.

The CDR3 DNA sequence: TGCGCCAGCAGGTCCCGGGACAGGGGCATTAATTCACCCCTCCACTTT. Translating it yields CASRSRDRGINSPLHF. V and J are TRBV5-1 and TRBJ1-6; 10 bases map to TRBD1. J gave up 6 bases and V 5 bases, and 8 bases lay outside the gene matches. Looked up from germline, CDR1 is SGHRS and CDR2 is YFSETQ. The CDR3 runs 16 residues.